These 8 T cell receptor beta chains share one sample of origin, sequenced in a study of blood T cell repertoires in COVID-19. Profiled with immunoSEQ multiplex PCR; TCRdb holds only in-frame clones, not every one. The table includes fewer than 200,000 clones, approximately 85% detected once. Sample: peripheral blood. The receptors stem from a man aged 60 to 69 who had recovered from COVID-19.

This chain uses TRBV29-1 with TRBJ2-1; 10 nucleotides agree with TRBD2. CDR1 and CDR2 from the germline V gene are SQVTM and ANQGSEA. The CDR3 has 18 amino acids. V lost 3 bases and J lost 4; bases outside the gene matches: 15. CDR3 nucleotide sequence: TGCAGCGTTGAGTCGGTAGCGGGGGGCTCACAAGATTACAATGAGCAGTTCTTC. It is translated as CSVESVAGGSQDYNEQFF.

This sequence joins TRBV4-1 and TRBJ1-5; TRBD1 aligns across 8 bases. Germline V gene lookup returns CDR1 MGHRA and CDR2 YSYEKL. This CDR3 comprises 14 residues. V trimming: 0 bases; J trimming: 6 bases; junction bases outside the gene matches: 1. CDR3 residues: CASSQDRGLQPQHF. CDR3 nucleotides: TGCGCCAGCAGCCAAGACAGGGGGCTTCAGCCCCAGCATTTT.

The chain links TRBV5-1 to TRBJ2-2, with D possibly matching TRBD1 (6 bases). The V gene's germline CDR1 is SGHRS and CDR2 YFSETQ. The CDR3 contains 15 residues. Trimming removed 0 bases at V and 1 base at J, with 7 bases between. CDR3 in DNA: TGCGCCAGCAGCTTGGGGGGACAGAACACCGGGGAGCTGTTTTTT. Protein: CASSLGGQNTGELFF. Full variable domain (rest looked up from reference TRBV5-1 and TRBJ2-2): KAGVTQTPRYLIKTRGQQVTLSCSPISGHRSVSWYQQTPGQGLQFLFEYFSETQRNKGNFPGRFSGRQFSNSRSEMNVSTLELGDSALYLCASSLGGQNTGELFFGEGSRLTVL.

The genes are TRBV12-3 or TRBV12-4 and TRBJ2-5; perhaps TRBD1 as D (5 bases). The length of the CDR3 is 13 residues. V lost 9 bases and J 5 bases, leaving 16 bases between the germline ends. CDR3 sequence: CASTYQGPETQYF. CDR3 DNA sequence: TGTGCCAGTACCTACCAGGGTCCGGAGACCCAGTACTTC.

DNA for the CDR3: TGTGCCAGCAGTGCCCTTCCAGGGGTATCGAACACCGGGGAGCTGTTTTTT. Protein: CASSALPGVSNTGELFF. V and J are TRBV6-4 and TRBJ2-2; the D gene is possibly TRBD1 (6 bases). CDR1 is MRHNA and CDR2 is SNTAGT in the germline V gene. V lost 4 bases and J 0 bases, leaving 15 bases between the germline ends. The CDR3 runs 17 residues.

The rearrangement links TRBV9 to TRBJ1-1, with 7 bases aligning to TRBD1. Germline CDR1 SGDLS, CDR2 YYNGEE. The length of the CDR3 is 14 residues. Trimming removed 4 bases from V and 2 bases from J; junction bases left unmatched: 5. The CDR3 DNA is TGTGCCAGCAGCCTGACAGGGATAAACACTGAAGCTTTCTTT. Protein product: CASSLTGINTEAFF. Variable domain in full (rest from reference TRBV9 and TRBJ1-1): DSGVTQTPKHLITATGQRVTLRCSPRSGDLSVYWYQQSLDQGLQFLIQYYNGEERAKGNILERFSAQQFPDLHSELNLSSLELGDSALYFCASSLTGINTEAFFGQGTRLTVV.

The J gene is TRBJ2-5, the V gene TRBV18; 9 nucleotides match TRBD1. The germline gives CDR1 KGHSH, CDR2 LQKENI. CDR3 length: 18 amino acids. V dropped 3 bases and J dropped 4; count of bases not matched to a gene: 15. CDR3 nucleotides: TGTGCCAGCTCACCTAAACAGATTTGGACAGGGGAGGGAGAGACCCAGTACTTC. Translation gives CASSPKQIWTGEGETQYF. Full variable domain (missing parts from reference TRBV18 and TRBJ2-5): NAGVMQNPRHLVRRRGQEARLRCSPMKGHSHVYWYRQLPEEGLKFMVYLQKENIIDESGMPKERFSAEFPKEGPSILRIQQVVRGDSAAYFCASSPKQIWTGEGETQYFGPGTRLLVL.

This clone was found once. CDR3 sequence (DNA): TGTGCCAGCAGCCTAGACAGGGTTGGAGGCAATCAGCCCCAGCATTTT. Encoded protein: CASSLDRVGGNQPQHF. The V call is TRBV6-2 or TRBV6-3, the J call TRBJ1-5, with 7 bases fitting TRBD1. The CDR3 has 16 amino acids. The V segment lost 6 bases and the J segment 2 bases; nucleotides outside the gene matches: 10. Per germline, CDR1 MNHEY and CDR2 SVGEGT.